The 15 T cell receptor beta chains in this list originate from one sample, sequenced in a study of tumor-infiltrating lymphocytes in primary liver carcinoma. The template, roughly 550 ng total RNA, yielded TCR beta cDNA made with a constant-region primer. The TCR beta library was amplified through three nested multiplex PCR rounds in a modified ARM-PCR procedure. PCR rounds one and two used TRBV1-TRBV30 forward primers with a C-beta reverse primer for about 11 cycles each. From the multiplex PCR reads, TCRdb called clonotypes with MiXCR, one entry per CDR3 protein. The sample yields about 190,000 distinct CDR3 sequences, 85% seen once. Co-extraction of both nucleic acids (RNA and DNA) used about 20-34 mg of unsorted bulk tissue. The sample consisted of tumor tissue from primary liver carcinoma. The receptors were sampled from a man in his forties with primary liver carcinoma and hepatitis B virus infection.

This rearrangement joins TRBV6-2 or TRBV6-3 to TRBJ1-2; TRBD1 is a possible D gene (5 bases). CDR3 length equals 14 residues. The germline gives CDR1 MNHEY, CDR2 SVGEGT. V gave up 6 bases and J gave up 4 bases, with 15 bases separating them. DNA for the CDR3: TGTGCCAGCAGATACGGGGGACGAATCTATGGCTACACCTTC. Translated, it gives CASRYGGRIYGYTF.

A note on this clonotype: A junction boundary mismatches the germline segment, possibly from a read error. The gene calls are TRBV4-1 and TRBJ2-1; TRBD2 matches 11 bases. Germline values: CDR1 MGHRA, CDR2 YSYEKL. This CDR3 is 17 amino acids long. The CDR3 loop reads CASSPRGLAGGRSKQFF. The CDR3 region has the DNA TGTGCCAGCAGCCCCAGAGGGTTAGCGGGAGGGCGTAGTAAGCAGTTCTTC.

In the case of this clonotype: Being one base from a much bigger clone, this may be a read error. This CDR3 fails to terminate in the conserved phenylalanine or tryptophan, so it likely reflects a read error. V usage is TRBV7-9 and J usage is TRBJ1-1, with no clear D. Germline lookup yields CDR1 SEHNR and CDR2 FQNEAQ (reference sequence). The germline V and J ends were trimmed by 2 bases and 1 base, with 8 bases remaining between them. There are 14 residues in the CDR3. CDR3 loop: CASSLRSGNTEAFI. CDR3 bases: TGTGCCAGCAGCTTAAGGTCGGGGAACACTGAAGCTTTCATT.

About this clonotype itself: The junction shows a germline mismatch at one end, possibly a read error. The chain links TRBV5-5 to TRBJ2-1, with D tentatively TRBD2 (5 bases). The germline V gene has CDR1 SGHKS and CDR2 YYEKEE (reference sequence). The CDR3 extends over 15 amino acids. The CDR3 DNA reads as TGTGCTAGCAGCCCCGACTGGACTTATTCCAATGAGCAGTTCTTC. Protein sequence: CASSPDWTYSNEQFF.

With respect to this clonotype: One end of the junction does not line up with germline, which may come from a read error. The chain recombines TRBV11-2 with TRBJ2-7; 7 nucleotides line up with TRBD2. The CDR3 totals 12 residues. Per the germline V gene, CDR1 is SGHAT and CDR2 is FQNNGV. CDR3 loop: CASNPGDYEQHF. The CDR3 DNA reads as TGTGCCAGCAATCCCGGGGACTACGAGCAGCACTTC.

Comment on this clonotype: A read error may produce the germline difference seen at one junction end. The chain employs TRBV15 and TRBJ2-7; D remains ambiguous. The germline gives CDR1 LNHNV, CDR2 YYDKDF (reference sequence). The CDR3 is made up of 12 amino acids. CDR3 DNA: TGTGCCACCAGCAGTGTTTACCACGAGCAGTGCTTC. It codes for CATSSVYHEQCF.

Concerning this clonotype itself: At one end the junction does not follow the germline gene, possibly because of a read error. The CDR3 DNA follows: TGTGTCACCGGCAGGGATAATCAGCCTCAGCATTTT. Translating it yields CVTGRDNQPQHF. The rearrangement links TRBV15 to TRBJ1-5; D might be TRBD1 (5 bases). The CDR3 extends over 12 amino acids. CDR1 and CDR2 from the germline V gene are LNHNV and YYDKDF (reference sequence).

In regard to this clonotype: It may be a read error: a sequence one base away is much more abundant. The V and J genes are TRBV4-1 and TRBJ2-2, with D possibly matching TRBD2 (5 bases). The CDR3 is 12 amino acids. Germline CDR1 is MGHRA and CDR2 is YSYEKL. CDR3 nucleotide sequence: TGCCCCAGCAGCCCACTTACCGGGGAGCTGGTTTTT. Its protein product is CPSSPLTGELVF.

Comments on this clonotype: One end of the junction varies from germline; a read error may be responsible. V is TRBV6-2 or TRBV6-3 and J is TRBJ2-1, with 13 bases aligning to TRBD2. The germline V gene has CDR1 MNHEY and CDR2 SVGEGT. CDR3 length: 13 amino acids. CDR3 coding DNA: TGTCCCAGCAGGACTAGCGGGAGAAATGAGCAGTTCTTC. Encoded protein: CPSRTSGRNEQFF.

This clonotype was recorded only once. One end of the junction fails to match germline, which may point to a read error. This sequence joins TRBV12-3 or TRBV12-4 and TRBJ1-5, with a possible D match to TRBD1 (5 bases). CDR3 size: 15 residues. The CDR3 DNA reads TGTGCCAGCACGCGGGGGACCGCAATATATCAGCCCCAACATTTT. It specifies CASTRGTAIYQPQHF.

A remark on this clonotype: Germline and junction disagree at one end, which may indicate a read error. J is TRBJ2-3 and V is TRBV12-3 or TRBV12-4, with D maybe TRBD2 (5 bases). This CDR3 contains 13 residues. The CDR3 region is CASSSGVRDTQYF. Written as DNA, the CDR3 is TGTGCTAGCAGTTCCGGGGTCAGGGATACGCAGTATTTT.

On this clonotype: One end of the junction is discordant with germline, which a read error may explain. The chain combines TRBV11-2 with TRBJ2-1; D unclear. CDR1 is SGHAT, CDR2 FQNNGV, per germline. The CDR3 totals 11 residues. The CDR3 is CASSSAIRQFF. DNA of the CDR3: TGTGCCAGCAGCTCCGCGATTAGGCAGTTTTTC.

The CDR3 coding sequence is TGTGCCAGCAGCCCAGGGGCGGATATAGACACTGAAGCTTTCTTT. It encodes CASSPGADIDTEAFF. The rearrangement joins TRBV5-5 to TRBJ1-1, with a tentative D call TRBD1 (6 bases). The CDR3 is 15 amino acids. Germline V lookup: CDR1 SGHKS, CDR2 YYEKEE (reference sequence). Deletions cut 4 bases from V and 3 bases from J, with 16 bases between.

A word on this clonotype: Its ends do not fully match the called genes, so a read error is possible. As DNA, the CDR3 is TGTGGCAGCACCACTCCGGCAGTAGCCAAAAACATTCAGTACTTC. It codes for CGSTTPAVAKNIQYF. This sequence joins TRBV11-2 and TRBJ2-4; D remains unclear. CDR3 size: 15 residues. The germline V gene encodes CDR1 SGHAT and CDR2 FQNNGV.

Comment on this clonotype: A read error may explain this, as a much larger clone is one base away. V gene TRBV5-1 combines with J gene TRBJ2-7; D perhaps matches TRBD2 (6 bases). The germline gives CDR1 SGHRS, CDR2 YFSETQ. V was shortened by 5 bases and J by 11 bases, with 26 bases between the two germline ends. The CDR3 covers 15 residues. The CDR3 coding sequence is TGCGCCAGCAGTTCCCTAACGGGAGTCGGCGCGGAGGAGTACTTC. It specifies CASSSLTGVGAEEYF.